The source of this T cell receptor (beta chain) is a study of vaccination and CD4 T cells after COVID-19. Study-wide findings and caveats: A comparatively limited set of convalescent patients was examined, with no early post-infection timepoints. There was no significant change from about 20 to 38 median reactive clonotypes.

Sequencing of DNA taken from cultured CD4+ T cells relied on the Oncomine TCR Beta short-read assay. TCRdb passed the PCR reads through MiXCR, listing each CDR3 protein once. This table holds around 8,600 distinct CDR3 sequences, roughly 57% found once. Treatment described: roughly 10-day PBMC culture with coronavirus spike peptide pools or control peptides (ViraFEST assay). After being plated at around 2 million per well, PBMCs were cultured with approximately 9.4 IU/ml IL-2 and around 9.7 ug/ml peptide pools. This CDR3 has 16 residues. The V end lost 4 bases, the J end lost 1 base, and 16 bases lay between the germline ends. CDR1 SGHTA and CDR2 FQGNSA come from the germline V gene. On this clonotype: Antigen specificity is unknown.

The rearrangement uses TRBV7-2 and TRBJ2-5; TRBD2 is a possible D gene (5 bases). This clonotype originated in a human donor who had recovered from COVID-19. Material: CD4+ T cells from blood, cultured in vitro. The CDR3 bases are TGTGCCAGCAGCTACGTAGCGAACACCCTCCAAGAGACCCAGTACTTC. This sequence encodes CASSYVANTLQETQYF.